Listed below are T cell receptor beta chains from one sample, sequenced in a study of molecular identifiers for immune sequencing clone quantification. One entry per CDR3 protein, called by TCRdb with MiXCR from the PCR reads. The sample carries around 300,000 distinct CDR3 sequences, over 20% recorded once. The sample was naive CD8+ T cells from blood, with Jurkat cell RNA spiked in. These receptors all stem from a human donor in good health. Some libraries in this study had Jurkat cell RNA spiked in. Both conserved end residues are part of each CDR3. D genes are given only for firm matches. Where a row states a size, it is once, few, many or the class of an expanded clone; other rows omit it.

CDR3 DNA	CDR3 protein	V gene	J gene	clone size	D gene
TGTGCCAGCAGTTTCGGGGCGACCGGGGAGCTGTTTTTT	CASSFGATGELFF	TRBV6-2/TRBV6-3	TRBJ2-2	.	.
TGTGCCAGCAGCCAAAGACTAGGTCCGGGACTAGCGGTTCTCGAGACCCAGTACTTC	CASSQRLGPGLAVLETQYF	TRBV14	TRBJ2-5	few	TRBD2
TGCAGCGCAGCTAGCGGCACAGATACGCAGTATTTT	CSAASGTDTQYF	TRBV29-1	TRBJ2-3	many	.
TGTGCCAGCAGTACGGGACAGGGGGCCTATGAGCAGTTCTTC	CASSTGQGAYEQFF	TRBV27	TRBJ2-1	few	TRBD1
TGTGCCAGCTCACCCGCCGGGAGCACCTCCGAGCAGTACTTC	CASSPAGSTSEQYF	TRBV18	TRBJ2-7	few	.
TGTGCCAGCAGTTTCCAGGGGGCAGCTAACTATGGCTACACCTTC	CASSFQGAANYGYTF	TRBV28	TRBJ1-2	few	TRBD1
TGTGCCAGCAGTTACTGGGCAGGGTCCCAAGATACGCAGTATTTT	CASSYWAGSQDTQYF	TRBV6-5	TRBJ2-3	.	.
TGTGTCAGCAGTGAAGCGGAACGGACTAGCGGCACAGATACGCAGTATTTT	CVSSEAERTSGTDTQYF	TRBV2	TRBJ2-3	.	TRBD2
TGTGCCAGCAGCTCCTACCTGGGCACAGATACGCAGTATTTT	CASSSYLGTDTQYF	TRBV7-3	TRBJ2-3	.	.
TGTGCCAGCAGCTTATTCACTAGCGGGCGGGCCACAGATACGCAGTATTTT	CASSLFTSGRATDTQYF	TRBV7-9	TRBJ2-3	few	TRBD2
TGTGCCAGCAGTTTATTTCGTGACGCAGAGGCCCAGTACTTC	CASSLFRDAEAQYF	TRBV12-3/TRBV12-4	TRBJ2-5	.	.
TGTGCCAGCAGCAAGCCATTGGGCTCCTACGAGCGGTACTTC	CASSKPLGSYERYF	TRBV7-9	TRBJ2-7	.	.
TGTGCCAGCAGCCTTAGCGTAGAGACCCAGTACTTC	CASSLSVETQYF	TRBV13	TRBJ2-5	many	.
TGCAGTGCTAGAGTTCACGGGAGGGAGGGCTGGTACGAGCAGTACTTC	CSARVHGREGWYEQYF	TRBV20-1	TRBJ2-7	.	TRBD2
TGTGCCAGCAGTTTGGGACAGAAGATCCAAGAGACCCAGTACTTC	CASSLGQKIQETQYF	TRBV6-5	TRBJ2-5	many	TRBD1
TGTGCCAGCAGCCGGACAGATATGAACACTGGAGCTTTCTTT	CASSRTDMNTGAFF	TRBV7-9	TRBJ1-1	.	.
TGTGCCAGCAGCCATGGACAGCCCTACGAGCAGTACTTC	CASSHGQPYEQYF	TRBV14	TRBJ2-7	many	.
TGTGCCTGGACGGGACTAGCGGGAGGTTGGAATGAGCAGTTCTTC	CAWTGLAGGWNEQFF	TRBV30	TRBJ2-1	many	TRBD2
TGTGCCAGCAGCTTTCTAGCGGGGGGGCCCACAGATACGCAGTATTTT	CASSFLAGGPTDTQYF	TRBV7-2	TRBJ2-3	many	TRBD2
TGTGCCAGCAGCTTAGCAGGGGGCCCCCCGTATGGCTACACCTTC	CASSLAGGPPYGYTF	TRBV11-2	TRBJ1-2	.	TRBD1
TGTGCCAGCAGTCCAAGCCCAGGACAGGACTATGTCTATGGCTACACCTTC	CASSPSPGQDYVYGYTF	TRBV27	TRBJ1-2	few	TRBD1
TGTGCCAGTAGTATTCCCGACAGGGACACAGATACGCAGTATTTT	CASSIPDRDTDTQYF	TRBV19	TRBJ2-3	many	TRBD1
TGTGCCAGCAGCCTACAGGGTGGCTCTGGAAACACCATATATTTT	CASSLQGGSGNTIYF	TRBV12-3/TRBV12-4	TRBJ1-3	many	.
TGTGCCAGCAGTGGCGCGGGCCTCTCCGGGGAGCAGTACTTC	CASSGAGLSGEQYF	TRBV2	TRBJ2-7	many	.
TGTGCCAGCAGCGCGGATGAGGTTAATAGCAATCAGCCCCAGCATTTT	CASSADEVNSNQPQHF	TRBV9	TRBJ1-5	.	.
TGCAGCGTTTGCCCAGGGGAGCTTTGCACAGATACGCAGTATTTT	CSVCPGELCTDTQYF	TRBV29-1	TRBJ2-3	many	.
TGTGCCAGCAGCTTAGAGACAGGGGTGGACGAGCAGTACTTC	CASSLETGVDEQYF	TRBV7-9	TRBJ2-7	few	TRBD1
TGTGCCAGCAGCCATGGACAGGGCTCCTACAATGAGCAGTTCTTC	CASSHGQGSYNEQFF	TRBV3-1	TRBJ2-1	.	TRBD1
TGTGCCAGCAGCTTAGACCCCCACGAGCAGTACTTC	CASSLDPHEQYF	TRBV7-6	TRBJ2-7	few	.
TGTGCCAGCAGTATACTCCAAGGGGGGATAAAGCCCCTCCACTTT	CASSILQGGIKPLHF	TRBV27	TRBJ1-6	.	.
TGTGCCAGCAGGTTATGGCAGGCGGCCTACGAGCAGTACTTC	CASRLWQAAYEQYF	TRBV6-5	TRBJ2-7	few	.
TGCAGTGCTTCCCCATCGGGACAGTTACAAGAGACCCAGTACTTC	CSASPSGQLQETQYF	TRBV20-1	TRBJ2-5	few	TRBD1
TGTGCCAGCAGCCCCCCTTCTGCTGGGGCCAACGTCCTGACTTTC	CASSPPSAGANVLTF	TRBV9	TRBJ2-6	many	.
TGTGCCAGCAGTTACTCATGGGGGTACAATGAGCAGTTCTTC	CASSYSWGYNEQFF	TRBV6-5	TRBJ2-1	many	.
TGCGCCAGCGCTCCTGACGGACTCGACGAGCAGTACTTC	CASAPDGLDEQYF	TRBV5-1	TRBJ2-7	.	.
TGCAGCGTTGAGATGGTCGGTTTGTCTTTCTTT	CSVEMVGLSFF	TRBV29-1	TRBJ1-1	many	.
TGTGCCAGCAGTTCATCTTGGGGGGAGAAGACCCAGTACTTC	CASSSSWGEKTQYF	TRBV6-2/TRBV6-3	TRBJ2-5	.	.